A single sample is the source of the 25 T cell receptor beta chains below, sequenced in a study of OX40 agonist ivuxolimab in advanced cancers. Sequencing used immunoSEQ multiplex PCR; TCRdb keeps in-frame clones, though not all of them. Of tens of thousands of clones in the sample, 91% were seen once. The sample consisted of CD4+ or CD8+ T cells sorted from blood, taken in a trial of the OX40 agonist ivuxolimab. Source of these receptors: an adult with an advanced solid tumor such as melanoma, head and neck, liver or kidney cancer.

This clone is a singleton in its sample. V gene TRBV21-1 combines with J gene TRBJ1-4; TRBD1, the table's D call, was not compared with the DNA. TRBV21-1 is flagged as a pseudogene. CDR3 length: 17 residues. For the CDR3, the DNA is TGTGCCAGCACTCCGGACAGTTATCATCTAACTAATGAAAAACTGTTTTTT. Translation: CASTPDSYHLTNEKLFF.

The CDR3 loop reads CASSAGRNQETQYF. The CDR3, as DNA: TGTGCCAGCAGCGCCGGACGGAACCAAGAGACCCAGTACTTC. This chain connects TRBV11-3 to TRBJ2-5; unclear D gene. V lost 5 bases, J lost 0 bases, and 10 bases lay in between. The germline CDR1 and CDR2 sequences are SGHNT and YENEEA. CDR3 length: 14 amino acids. Filled out from reference TRBV11-3 and TRBJ2-5, the complete variable domain reads EAGVVQSPRYKIIEKKQPVAFWCNPISGHNTLYWYLQNLGQGPELLIRYENEEAVDDSQLPKDRFSAERLKGVDSTLKIQPAELGDSAVYLCASSAGRNQETQYFGPGTRLLVL.

The chain has TRBV6-6 and TRBJ2-7; 9 positions match TRBD1. J lost 1 base, V lost 6 bases, and 4 bases had no gene match. The germline V gene has CDR1 MNHNY and CDR2 SVGAGI (reference sequence). There are 14 residues in the CDR3. CDR3 in amino acids: CASRAGQGSYEQYF. The CDR3 nucleotides are TGTGCCAGCAGGGCGGGACAGGGATCCTACGAGCAGTACTTC.

CDR3 DNA sequence: TGCGCCAGCAGCTTAACGACTAGCGGGAACACCGGGGAGCTGTTTTTT. The encoded protein is CASSLTTSGNTGELFF. V usage is TRBV5-1 and J usage is TRBJ2-2; 9 nucleotides line up with TRBD2. This CDR3 spans 16 amino acids. Per the germline V gene, CDR1 is SGHRS and CDR2 is YFSETQ. Trimming at V came to 2 bases and at J to 1 base, leaving 3 bases not matched to a gene.

The V call is TRBV6-6, the J call TRBJ1-1, with D maybe TRBD1 (6 bases). Trimming removed 7 bases from V and 5 bases from J, with 20 bases in between. The germline V gene has CDR1 MNHNY and CDR2 SVGAGI (reference sequence). This CDR3 has 15 amino acids. The CDR3 coding sequence is TGTGCCAGCACCCAGCTGGGGGGCGCGCGGACTGAAGCTTTCTTT. Amino acids: CASTQLGGARTEAFF.

The chain carries TRBV5-4 and TRBJ2-3; unclear D gene. The germline V gene has CDR1 SGHNT and CDR2 YYREEE (reference sequence). CDR3 length equals 15 residues. With 0 bases removed from V and 6 bases from J, the gap between germline ends came to 14 bases. The CDR3 region is CASSLVTASGDTQYF. The CDR3 nucleotides read TGTGCCAGCAGCTTGGTTACGGCCTCCGGCGATACGCAGTATTTT.

This clone was seen once. The V call is TRBV27, the J call TRBJ1-1, with D unclear. Germline V gene data show CDR1 as MNHEY and CDR2 as SMNVEV (reference sequence). The V end lost 8 bases, the J end lost 5 bases, and 15 bases lay between the germline ends. The CDR3 runs 13 residues. CDR3 DNA sequence: TGTGCCAGCGCCCTCAAACCGGGTACTGAAGCTTTCTTT. Protein: CASALKPGTEAFF.

In nucleotides, the CDR3 is TGTGCCAGCAGCTGGGGACAGGGACAGAACACTGAAGCTTTCTTT. Its protein product is CASSWGQGQNTEAFF. The genes are TRBV5-5 and TRBJ1-1; TRBD1 matches at 9 bases. This CDR3 has 15 amino acids. Trimming cost V 3 bases and J 1 base; bases outside gene matches: 4. CDR1 and CDR2 (germline): SGHKS, YYEKEE (reference sequence).

This chain connects TRBV10-2 to TRBJ2-7, with 10 bases aligning to TRBD1. The CDR3 totals 15 residues. CDR1 WSHSY and CDR2 SAAADI come from the germline V gene. Unmatched junction bases numbered 7, after V lost 6 bases and J lost 2 bases. CDR3 region: CASRLGQGKAYEQYF. The DNA of the CDR3 is TGCGCCAGCAGGCTGGGACAGGGGAAGGCCTACGAGCAGTACTTC.

The chain joins TRBV2 to TRBJ1-1; a weak D match, TRBD1 (5 bases). Germline V gene lookup returns CDR1 SNHLY and CDR2 FYNNEI. V lost 2 bases, J lost 6 bases, and 13 bases lay in between. CDR3 length: 14 residues. The CDR3 spells CASSERAGLPEAFF. The CDR3 coding sequence is TGTGCCAGCAGTGAAAGGGCAGGGCTCCCTGAAGCTTTCTTT.

The rearrangement joins TRBV10-1 to TRBJ1-4; maybe TRBD1 (5 bases). V was shortened by 11 bases and J by 4 bases, with 11 bases between the two germline ends. This CDR3 has 12 amino acids. CDR1 is WNHNN and CDR2 is SYGVQD in the germline V gene (reference sequence). For the CDR3, the DNA is TGCGCCGGGGACCAGTGTAATGAAAAACTGTTTTTT. Its translation is CAGDQCNEKLFF.

The chain recombines TRBV5-1 with TRBJ1-1; D possibly corresponds to TRBD1 (5 bases). This CDR3 has 14 residues. V was shortened by 5 bases and J by 1 base, with 12 bases between the two germline ends. The germline gives CDR1 SGHRS, CDR2 YFSETQ. The CDR3 here is CASRAGTANTEAFF. The CDR3 DNA is TGCGCCAGCAGGGCCGGGACCGCGAACACTGAAGCTTTCTTT.

This chain joins TRBV5-4 and TRBJ1-4; 9 nucleotides match TRBD1. V trimming: 4 bases; J trimming: 8 bases; junction bases outside the gene matches: 9. The CDR3 runs 15 residues. Germline V gene lookup returns CDR1 SGHNT and CDR2 YYREEE (reference sequence). CDR3 sequence reads: CASSGKQGAQEKLFF. The CDR3 DNA reads TGTGCCAGCAGCGGTAAACAGGGGGCGCAGGAAAAACTGTTTTTT.

The genes are TRBV6-5 and TRBJ1-5, with D perhaps matching TRBD1 (6 bases). The germline CDR1 and CDR2 sequences are MNHEY and SVGAGI. The CDR3 contains 15 residues. V was pared by 4 bases and J by 6 bases, with 16 bases between. CDR3 amino acids: CASSSAGALSQPQHF. In DNA form, the CDR3 reads TGTGCCAGCAGTTCGGCGGGGGCATTAAGTCAGCCCCAGCATTTT.

This clone was detected once. V is TRBV9 and J is TRBJ1-2; D ambiguous. Between the trimmed V and J ends, which lost 2 bases and 4 bases, there was a span of 12 bases. Germline V gene sequence: CDR1 SGDLS, CDR2 YYNGEE. This CDR3 is built from 14 residues. DNA for the CDR3: TGTGCCAGCAGCGTCAGCGACGGCAGCTATGGCTACACCTTC. Translated: CASSVSDGSYGYTF.

V usage is TRBV7-8 and J usage is TRBJ2-7, with a tentative D call TRBD1 (6 bases). The CDR3 loop spans 16 amino acids. Germline values: CDR1 SGHVS, CDR2 FQNEAQ. Deletions cut 2 bases from V and 3 bases from J, with 17 bases between. The chain's CDR3 is CASSLFYAQGGYEQYF. The CDR3 DNA is TGTGCCAGCAGCTTATTTTACGCACAGGGCGGCTACGAGCAGTACTTC.

This sequence joins TRBV28 and TRBJ2-7; 8 positions agree with TRBD1. Germline V gene data show CDR1 as MDHEN and CDR2 as SYDVKM. This CDR3 is built from 15 residues. V shed 8 bases and J 4 bases; nucleotides not matched to a gene: 13. The CDR3 is CASFAPRDRMYEQYF. The CDR3 DNA sequence: TGTGCCAGCTTTGCCCCAAGGGACAGGATGTACGAGCAGTACTTC.

With respect to this clone: At the DNA level, this CDR3 is encoded by other sequences in the same sample as well. DNA of the CDR3: TGTGCCAGCAGGGGAGAGGCCTACGAGCAGTACTTC. Encoded protein: CASRGEAYEQYF. J is TRBJ2-7 and V is TRBV2, with D perhaps TRBD2 (5 bases). Germline-derived CDR1 and CDR2 are SNHLY and FYNNEI. V dropped 6 bases and J dropped 2 bases, with 8 bases sitting between them. The CDR3 is made up of 12 amino acids. The variable domain in full, completed from reference TRBV2 and TRBJ2-7, reads EPEVTQTPSHQVTQMGQEVILRCVPISNHLYFYWYRQILGQKVEFLVSFYNNEISEKSEIFDDQFSVERPDGSNFTLKIRSTKLEDSAMYFCASRGEAYEQYFGPGTRLTVT.

The chain links TRBV19 to TRBJ2-3; D not resolved. The germline V and J ends were trimmed by 8 bases and 2 bases, with 11 bases remaining between them. The CDR3 consists of 13 residues. CDR1 is LNHDA, CDR2 SQIVND, per germline (reference sequence). In DNA, the CDR3 is TGTGCCAGTCGAGAAGACCCCACAGATACGCAGTATTTT. It encodes CASREDPTDTQYF.

This clone was counted a single time. CDR3 DNA sequence: TGCAGCGTTGTCGTTCCCGGTGGCTCCTTGAGCTCCTACAATGAGCAGTTCTTC. Its protein is CSVVVPGGSLSSYNEQFF. The V call is TRBV29-1, the J call TRBJ2-1; no reliable D call. Trimming stripped 4 bases from V and 0 bases from J, with 22 bases between. The CDR3 covers 18 residues. CDR1 SQVTM and CDR2 ANQGSEA come from the germline V gene.

The V and J genes are TRBV6-1 and TRBJ2-3; D uncertain. Trimming removed 0 bases from V and 5 bases from J, with 6 bases in between. Germline V gene data show CDR1 as MNHNS and CDR2 as SASEGT. The length of the CDR3 is 13 residues. For the CDR3, the DNA is TGTGCCAGCAGTGAAGCCTCGGAAGATACGCAGTATTTT. It encodes CASSEASEDTQYF.

This sequence joins TRBV5-1 and TRBJ2-3, with 9 bases aligning to TRBD1. The CDR3 consists of 18 residues. The germline gives CDR1 SGHRS, CDR2 YFSETQ. V shed 3 bases and J 5 bases; nucleotides not matched to a gene: 16. CDR3 loop: CASSWIQGANGKQDTQYF. As DNA, the CDR3 is TGCGCCAGCAGCTGGATACAGGGGGCTAACGGAAAGCAAGATACGCAGTATTTT.

V usage is TRBV20-1 and J usage is TRBJ1-2, with D hard to call. Germline V gene sequence: CDR1 DFQATT, CDR2 SNEGSKA (reference sequence). V was trimmed by 8 bases and J by 1 base, leaving 8 bases between them. This CDR3 spans 11 amino acids. The CDR3 nucleotides read TGCAGTAGGCCGGATAACTATGGCTACACCTTC. This translates into CSRPDNYGYTF.

This clone was recorded once. The chain combines TRBV11-2 with TRBJ2-1; 16 bases line up with TRBD2. The CDR3 has 16 amino acids. V dropped 4 bases and J dropped 9; count of bases not matched to a gene: 6. Germline assignment: CDR1 SGHAT and CDR2 FQNNGV. As DNA, the CDR3 is TGTGCCAGCAGCTCGGGACTAGCGGGAGGGCGGGCTGAGCAGTTCTTC. The encoded protein is CASSSGLAGGRAEQFF.

The chain combines TRBV6-8 with TRBJ2-1, with 12 bases aligning to TRBD2. The ends lost 5 bases at V and 4 bases at J; junction bases unmatched: 12. Germline assignment: CDR1 MNHGY and CDR2 SAAAGT. The CDR3 loop spans 18 amino acids. Written as DNA, the CDR3 is TGTGCCAGCAGTCCCGGGAGGGCTAGCGGGAGGGGTTACAATGAGCAGTTCTTC. It is translated as CASSPGRASGRGYNEQFF.